The 6 T cell receptor beta chains below come from one sample, sequenced in a study of blood T cell repertoires in COVID-19. Sequencing was performed with immunoSEQ multiplex PCR; in TCRdb, only in-frame clones are kept and a portion is missing. The sample comprises 100,000 to 150,000 clones, 60% to 75% of which are singletons, and less than 2.5% rests with the top ten. Sequencing input: peripheral blood. All receptors come from a woman between 65 and 79 years old with acute or convalescent COVID-19.

The CDR3 sequence: CASAWGQVNNEQFF. The CDR3 DNA sequence: TGTGCCAGCGCTTGGGGACAGGTCAACAATGAGCAGTTCTTC. The rearrangement joins TRBV7-2 to TRBJ2-1, with 8 bases aligning to TRBD1. CDR1 is SGHTA, CDR2 FQGNSA, per germline. The CDR3 length is 14 residues. V lost 8 bases, J lost 5 bases, and 8 bases stayed unmatched. Filled out from reference TRBV7-2 and TRBJ2-1, the complete variable domain reads GAGVSQSPSNKVTEKGKDVELRCDPISGHTALYWYRQSLGQGLEFLIYFQGNSAPDKSGLPSDRFSAERTGGSVSTLTIQRTQQEDSAVYLCASAWGQVNNEQFFGPGTRLTVL.

The gene calls are TRBV12-3 or TRBV12-4 and TRBJ2-7; D gene uncertain. CDR3 length: 13 residues. Trimming cost V 4 bases and J 5 bases, with 12 bases left between them. CDR3 protein: CASSSQTYHEQYF. The CDR3 coding sequence is TGTGCCAGCAGTTCTCAGACATACCACGAGCAGTACTTC.

The chain recombines TRBV5-6 with TRBJ1-5, with D hard to call. This CDR3 spans 15 amino acids. Trimming left V 0 bases short and J 7 bases short, with 14 bases between. Germline V gene sequence: CDR1 SGHDT, CDR2 YYEEEE. For the CDR3, the DNA is TGTGCCAGCAGCTTGGCCGTCACGGTCGGGCAGCCCCAGCATTTT. Protein: CASSLAVTVGQPQHF. The whole variable domain, filled in from reference TRBV5-6 and TRBJ1-5, reads DAGVTQSPTHLIKTRGQQVTLRCSPKSGHDTVSWYQQALGQGPQFIFQYYEEEERQRGNFPDRFSGHQFPNYSSELNVNALLLGDSALYLCASSLAVTVGQPQHFGDGTRLSIL.

This clone was seen only once. The V call is TRBV27, the J call TRBJ2-1; TRBD2 agrees at 8 bases. The J segment lost 4 bases and the V segment lost 2 bases, leaving 4 bases of the junction unmatched. Germline-derived CDR1 and CDR2 are MNHEY and SMNVEV (reference sequence). The CDR3 runs to 15 residues. The CDR3 sequence: CASSLDTSGYNEQFF. The CDR3 coding sequence is TGTGCCAGCAGTTTAGACACTAGCGGATACAATGAGCAGTTCTTC.

About this clone itself: A read error may account for a junction end that differs from germline. The V gene is TRBV4-1, the J gene TRBJ1-2, with TRBD1 as a possible D gene (5 bases). The CDR3 contains 15 residues. The germline CDR1 and CDR2 sequences are MGHRA and YSYEKL. CDR3 sequence: CASTQGQGTVYGYTF. DNA for the CDR3: TGCGCCAGCACCCAAGGGCAGGGCACTGTGTATGGCTACACCTTC.

The chain employs TRBV7-9 and TRBJ2-2; 10 nucleotides agree with TRBD1. The CDR3 has 17 amino acids. Unmatched junction bases numbered 6, after V lost 5 bases and J lost 0 bases. Germline V gene sequence: CDR1 SEHNR, CDR2 FQNEAQ (reference sequence). This CDR3 reads CASSRQGAGANTGELFF. The CDR3 coding sequence is TGTGCCAGCAGCAGACAGGGGGCAGGCGCGAACACCGGGGAGCTGTTTTTT.